This paragraph reports one T cell receptor beta chain. The antigen remains undetermined. The entry originates in a study of T cells in Graves' hyperthyroidism and ophthalmopathy. Study outcomes and limitations: Ophthalmopathy was model-predicted a median approximately 6.9 months pre-onset. In the blood, most expanded thyroid clonotypes above 0.001 appeared as well. Through a model of 13 V-J features, ophthalmopathy was separated from stable hyperthyroidism.

Researchers amplified the TCR beta CDR3 regions from RNA transcripts. Researchers ran a first-round RT-PCR on the TCR CDR3 using the HTBI primer set. TCRdb used MiXCR to reprocess the multiplex PCR reads, holding one entry per CDR3 protein. This sample has more than 500,000 distinct CDR3 sequences; about 45% occur once, and the top ten carry around 20%. Germline lookup yields CDR1 SGHTA and CDR2 FQGTGA. The CDR3 covers 15 residues. V shed 3 bases and J shed 6 bases, with 17 bases lying between them. The TCR was taken from an adult woman with Graves' disease, either hyperthyroidism or ophthalmopathy (not recorded which). The specimen sequenced was peripheral blood or thyroid tissue (not recorded which). The chain recombines TRBV7-3 with TRBJ2-5; D remains unclear. CDR3 in amino acids: CASSFGSPPEKTQYF. The CDR3 DNA sequence: TGTGCCAGCAGCTTTGGTAGTCCCCCTGAGAAGACCCAGTACTTC.